A single sample is the source of the 6 T cell receptor beta chains below, sequenced in a study. The TRBV12-4/TRBJ1-2 clonotypes were amplified using barcode primers with ligated adaptors. Using its own MiXCR run on the multiplex PCR reads, TCRdb lists one record per CDR3 protein. The sample lists hundreds of distinct CDR3 sequences, about a fifth seen once, with 37% in the top ten. Cells sorted as Tregs were CD4+, CD25+ and CD127-/low. Sequencing was carried out using tumor-infiltrating Tregs sorted from the breast tumor. Receptor source: a female donor with breast cancer.

This clonotype is large. This chain uses TRBV12-3 or TRBV12-4 with TRBJ1-2, with D perhaps matching TRBD1 (5 bases). Trimming pared 4 bases from V and 7 bases from J, leaving 19 bases between. This CDR3 has 15 amino acids. The CDR3 bases are TGTGCCAGCAGTTCGTTATTGAGGGGTGCGTCTGGCTACACCTTC. Amino acid sequence: CASSSLLRGASGYTF.

Sample share makes this clonotype large. The V gene is TRBV12-3 or TRBV12-4, the J gene TRBJ1-2; D is uncertain. The CDR3 is made up of 12 amino acids. V was trimmed by 2 bases and J by 13 bases, leaving 14 bases between them. CDR3 nucleotides: TGTGCCAGCAGTTTAATCACGATCGGGCGCACCTTC. Its translation is CASSLITIGRTF.

In its sample, this clonotype is medium-sized. The chain combines TRBV12-3 or TRBV12-4 with TRBJ1-2; a possible D gene is TRBD1 (6 bases). Trimming took 4 bases from V and 8 from J, leaving 8 bases between them. The CDR3 totals 11 residues. The CDR3 nucleotides read TGTGCCAGCAGTTGCAGGGGAGGCTACACCTTC. This codes for CASSCRGGYTF.

The chain links TRBV12-3 or TRBV12-4 to TRBJ1-2; no clear D. CDR3 length: 11 residues. The V end lost 4 bases, the J end lost 7 bases, and 7 bases lay between the germline ends. CDR3 protein: CASSYGRGYTF. Written as DNA, the CDR3 is TGTGCCAGCAGTTATGGCCGTGGCTACACCTTC.

This clonotype is large. This chain links TRBV12-3 or TRBV12-4 with TRBJ1-2; possible D gene TRBD1, 6 bases. The CDR3 sequence is 13 residues long. V lost 2 bases and J lost 2, with 6 bases in between. The CDR3 reads CASSLTGNYGYTF. CDR3 coding DNA: TGTGCCAGCAGTTTAACAGGGAACTATGGCTACACCTTC.

This sequence joins TRBV12-3 or TRBV12-4 and TRBJ1-2, with D possibly TRBD1 on 6 matching bases. This CDR3 is built from 13 residues. V lost 10 bases and J 8 bases, leaving 20 bases between the germline ends. The CDR3 protein is CAKQFGRGMGYTF. CDR3 DNA: TGTGCCAAGCAGTTTGGCAGGGGAATGGGCTACACCTTC.